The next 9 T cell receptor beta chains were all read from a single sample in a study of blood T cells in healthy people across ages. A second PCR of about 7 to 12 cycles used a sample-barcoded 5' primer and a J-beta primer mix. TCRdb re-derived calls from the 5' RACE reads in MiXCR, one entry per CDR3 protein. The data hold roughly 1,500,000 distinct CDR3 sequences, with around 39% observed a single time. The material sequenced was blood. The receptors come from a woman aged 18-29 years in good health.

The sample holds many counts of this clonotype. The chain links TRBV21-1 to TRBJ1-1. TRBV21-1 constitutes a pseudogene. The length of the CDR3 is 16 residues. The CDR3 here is CASTLPTSGVNTEAFF. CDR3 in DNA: TGTGCCAGCACCCTACCGACCTCCGGGGTGAACACTGAAGCTTTCTTT.

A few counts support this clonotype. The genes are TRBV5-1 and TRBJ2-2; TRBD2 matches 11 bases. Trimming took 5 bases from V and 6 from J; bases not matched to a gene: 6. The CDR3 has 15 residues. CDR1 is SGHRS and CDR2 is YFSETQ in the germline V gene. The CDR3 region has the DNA TGCGCCAGCAGAGTAGGACTAGCGGGCGCCGGGGAGCTGTTTTTT. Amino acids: CASRVGLAGAGELFF.

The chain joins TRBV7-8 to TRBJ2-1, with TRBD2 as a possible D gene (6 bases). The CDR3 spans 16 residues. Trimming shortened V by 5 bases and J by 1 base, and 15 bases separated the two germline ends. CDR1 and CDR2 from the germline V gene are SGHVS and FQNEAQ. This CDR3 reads CASSPTGSGSYNEQFF. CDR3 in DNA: TGTGCCAGCAGCCCAACCGGGAGCGGGTCCTACAATGAGCAGTTCTTC.

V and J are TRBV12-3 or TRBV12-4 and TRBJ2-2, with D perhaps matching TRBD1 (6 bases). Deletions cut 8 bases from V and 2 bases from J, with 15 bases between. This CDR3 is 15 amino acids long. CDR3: CASSFGGHNTGELFF. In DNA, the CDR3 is TGTGCCAGCTCGTTTGGGGGACATAACACCGGGGAGCTGTTTTTT.

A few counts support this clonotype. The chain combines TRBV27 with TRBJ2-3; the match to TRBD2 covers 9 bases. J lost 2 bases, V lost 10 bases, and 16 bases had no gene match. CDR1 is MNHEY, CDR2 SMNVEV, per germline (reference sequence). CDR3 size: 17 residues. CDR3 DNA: TGTGCCACCCACTTTAGTGGAGCTAGCGGGGTCACAGATACGCAGTATTTT. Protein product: CATHFSGASGVTDTQYF.

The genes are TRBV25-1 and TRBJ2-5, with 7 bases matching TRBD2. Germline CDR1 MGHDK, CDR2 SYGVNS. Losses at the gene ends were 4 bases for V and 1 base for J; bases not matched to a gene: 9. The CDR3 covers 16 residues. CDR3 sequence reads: CASSVPTGGSQETQYF. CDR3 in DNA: TGTGCCAGCAGTGTCCCGACGGGAGGATCCCAAGAGACCCAGTACTTC.

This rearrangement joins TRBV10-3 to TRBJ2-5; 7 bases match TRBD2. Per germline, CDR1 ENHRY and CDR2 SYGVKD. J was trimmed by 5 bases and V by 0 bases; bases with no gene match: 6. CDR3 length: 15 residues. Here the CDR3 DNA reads TGTGCCATCAGTGAGTCGCCTATCGGGGGGGAGACCCAGTACTTC. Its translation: CAISESPIGGETQYF.

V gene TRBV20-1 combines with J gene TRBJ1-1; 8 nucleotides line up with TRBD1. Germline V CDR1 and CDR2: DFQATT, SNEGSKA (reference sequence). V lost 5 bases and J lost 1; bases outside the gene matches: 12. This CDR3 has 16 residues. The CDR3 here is CSAPPARGLENTEAFF. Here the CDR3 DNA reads TGCAGTGCTCCCCCTGCCAGGGGGCTTGAGAACACTGAAGCTTTCTTT.

The CDR3 protein is CSARDWASGRTDTQYF. The CDR3, as DNA: TGCAGTGCTAGAGATTGGGCTAGCGGACGCACAGATACGCAGTATTTT. The chain has TRBV20-1 and TRBJ2-3; 7 nucleotides align to TRBD2. The CDR3 runs 16 residues. CDR1 and CDR2 from the germline V gene are DFQATT and SNEGSKA (reference sequence). The V segment lost 0 bases and the J segment 1 base; nucleotides outside the gene matches: 7.